This T cell receptor (beta chain) was profiled in a study of T cells in Graves' hyperthyroidism and ophthalmopathy. Study-level findings and limits: Ophthalmopathy, as predicted by the model, came a median roughly 6.8 months after the prediction.

Worth noting for this clonotype: What it recognizes is unknown.

TCR beta CDR3 region amplification was performed from RNA transcripts. A first-round RT-PCR of the TCR CDR3 used the HTBI primer set. TCRdb independently ran MiXCR on the multiplex PCR reads; one entry per CDR3 protein. The sample contains approximately 210,000 distinct CDR3 sequences, roughly 15% of which appear only once. Germline CDR1 is SGHTS and CDR2 is YDEGEE. CDR3 length: 15 amino acids. V lost 0 bases and J lost 5, with 13 bases in between. The sample taken for sequencing was blood. The sequence was collected from a man aged 50-59 years with Graves' hyperthyroidism. The chain links TRBV5-8 to TRBJ2-3; the D is unclear. CDR3 sequence reads: CASSLGLRILDTQYF. The CDR3 DNA sequence: TGTGCCAGCAGCTTGGGGTTGCGGATCCTAGATACGCAGTATTTT.